This TCR beta chain was captured by sequencing in a study of T-cell reconstitution after alpha-beta-depleted transplantation in children listed by TCRdb under 2016. Notes on the research overall: The study quantitatively tracked T-cell immune reconstitution after TCRalphabeta/CD19-depleted allogeneic hematopoietic cell transplantation in children using TCR repertoire profiling. The paper as a whole reports these results and caveats: The apparently early recovery of alphabetaT-cell counts about two months after transplant reportedly depended on only several hundred rapidly expanded clones that came from non-depleted graft cells. The high TCRbeta diversity at day 60 in some patients was ascribed to recipient T cells and intrathymic progenitors that had survived conditioning. The frequencies of hyperexpanded clones fell over the following months, and after one year, T-cell counts and TCRbeta diversity were mostly attributed to newly produced T cells.

Library method: PCR. Sequencing was performed on an Illumina HiSeq 2500. To normalize quantification of the TCRbeta repertoire, the TCR libraries were built with molecular barcoding that relied on unique molecular identifiers. TCRdb itself trimmed the public reads at Q25 with fastp, ran MiXCR and retained productive beta chains. Every distinct CDR3 protein forms one entry, paired with its most common genes and DNA. Recorded for this sample are about 580,000 distinct CDR3 sequences; roughly 24% of them occurred a single time. The top ten clones comprise roughly an eighth of the sample. This clonotype was seen ten or more times. The antigen this receptor binds is unknown. No much larger clone exists at a distance of one base, and base qualities are not known. The treatment or condition label corresponds to: allogeneic hematopoietic cell transplantation with graft depleted of TCRalphabeta T cells and CD19 B cells. Transplant recipients were children who received TCRalphabeta/CD19-depleted allogeneic hematopoietic cell grafts.

From cysteine to phenylalanine, the CDR3 is 14 amino acids long. The retained sequence is limited to the CDR3, 42 bases, with the frame set at the first base. Trimming removed 5 bases from V and 2 bases from J; the gene matches leave 4 bases unexplained. CDR1 and CDR2 are drawn from the germline V gene (reference sequence): SEHNR, FQNEAQ. This specimen was PBMCs, mostly from graft donor cells, taken 360 days after TCRalphabeta/CD19-depleted stem cell transplant. The chain is made from TRBV7-9 and TRBJ2-3; 7 of the junction bases match TRBD1. The sequence was obtained from a boy younger than two who had a stem cell transplant for acute myeloid leukemia, so the T cells may come from the graft donor. The nucleotides read TGTGCCAGCAGCCCGACAGGGATCACAGATACGCAGTATTTT. This translates into CASSPTGITDTQYF.